This T cell receptor (beta chain) was observed in a study of blood T cell repertoires in COVID-19. Libraries were prepared by immunoSEQ multiplex PCR; TCRdb keeps only in-frame clonotypes and omits some of them. Among 350,000 to 450,000 clones listed, roughly nine tenths were seen once. Germline values: CDR1 KGHSH, CDR2 LQKENI. This CDR3 spans 16 amino acids. V trimming: 4 bases; J trimming: 2 bases; junction bases outside the gene matches: 5. Sequenced material: PBMCs or T cells enriched from blood (not recorded which). The sequence was obtained from a woman in her thirties or forties who had been exposed to COVID-19. The chain is built from TRBV18 and TRBJ2-6; the match to TRBD1 covers 7 bases. The CDR3 DNA reads as TGTGCCAGCTCACACACAGGGGTTACTGGGGCCAACGTCCTGACTTTC. It is translated as CASSHTGVTGANVLTF.